These 15 T cell receptor beta chains were all obtained from the same sample, sequenced in a study of T cells expressing NK-cell markers (dated by TCRdb to 2018 to 2021). The library was prepared using 5' RACE. The instrument given in TCRdb is Illumina HiSeq 2000. After the reads were reprocessed by TCRdb, one entry was made per CDR3 protein sequence, with no DNA. This sample's clone table shows 200,000 to 300,000 distinct CDR3 sequences. The ten largest clones take up around 0.42% of the sample. Sample: blood T cells: a sorted CD56 or NKG2C T cell subset, CD4+ or CD8+ T cells, or bulk PBMC T cells (not recorded which). The receptors were gathered from a man between 18 and 35 years old in good health. Donor details come from another sample of the same person, matched by shared clones.

The rearrangement links TRBV20-1 to TRBJ2-2; TCRdb outputs TRBD1, but without DNA this stays unchecked. CDR3 length: 15 residues. Looked up from germline, CDR1 is DFQATT and CDR2 is SNEGSKA (reference sequence). The chain's CDR3 is CSARRTGRDTGELFF.

This chain uses TRBV29-1 with TRBJ2-4. From germline, CDR1 is SQVTM and CDR2 ANQGSEA. The CDR3 is 14 amino acids. The CDR3 is CSVETGVAKNIQYF. The entire variable domain, with the rest obtained from reference TRBV29-1 and TRBJ2-4, is as follows: SAVISQKPSRDICQRGTSLTIQCQVDSQVTMMFWYRQQPGQSLTLIATANQGSEATYESGFVIDKFPISRPNLTFSTLTVSNMSPEDSSIYLCSVETGVAKNIQYFGAGTRLSVL.

The V gene is TRBV12-3 or TRBV12-4, the J gene TRBJ1-2; absent DNA, TCRdb's TRBD1 call cannot be checked. The CDR3 is 15 residues long. Here the CDR3 reads CASRTTSGLPSGYTF.

The J gene is TRBJ2-3, the V gene TRBV24-1; TCRdb selects TRBD1, and the lack of DNA leaves this call unchecked. Germline-derived CDR1 and CDR2 are KGHDR and SFDVKD. This CDR3 is built from 17 residues. The chain's CDR3 is CATSPPPGQGSADTQYF.

The J gene is TRBJ1-2, the V gene TRBV6-2 or TRBV6-3; checking the TCRdb D call of TRBD1 is not possible without DNA. The CDR3 contains 14 residues. Germline V gives CDR1 MNHEY, CDR2 SVGEGT. The CDR3 region is CASSYPGRGYGYTF.

The V gene is TRBV27, the J gene TRBJ2-2; the TCRdb call, TRBD1, lacks DNA for checking. The CDR3 has 19 residues. CDR1 is MNHEY, CDR2 SMNVEV, per germline (reference sequence). CDR3 protein: CASSLGLEGGATGTGELFF.

The rearrangement links TRBV7-7 to TRBJ2-5; TCRdb outputs TRBD1, but without DNA this stays unchecked. Germline CDR1 and CDR2: SSHAT and FNYEAQ (reference sequence). The CDR3 extends over 14 amino acids. CDR3 sequence reads: CASSRAGTEETQYF.

CDR3 amino acids: CSVLTGDPYNEQFF. The chain is built from TRBV29-1 and TRBJ2-1; TCRdb outputs TRBD1, but without DNA this stays unchecked. The CDR3 contains 14 residues. Germline V gives CDR1 SQVTM, CDR2 ANQGSEA.

The gene calls are TRBV4-1 and TRBJ2-1; TCRdb proposes TRBD2, but this gene call is untestable without DNA. Germline V gives CDR1 MGHRA, CDR2 YSYEKL. CDR3 size: 17 residues. Here the CDR3 reads CASSQVRAGLTVNEQFF.

V is TRBV6-1 and J is TRBJ2-5. CDR3 length: 13 amino acids. The germline CDR1 and CDR2 sequences are MNHNS and SASEGT. CDR3 loop: CASWRRYQETQYF.

V and J are TRBV12-3 or TRBV12-4 and TRBJ2-2; the D call from TCRdb, TRBD2, cannot be confirmed without DNA. This CDR3 comprises 19 residues. CDR3 protein: CASSPGLAGVGRDTGELFF.

The CDR3 protein is CSAPTSGNKADTQYF. The chain links TRBV20-1 to TRBJ2-3; TCRdb indicates TRBD2, and absent DNA this call remains unverified. The CDR3 spans 15 residues. The germline CDR1 and CDR2 sequences are DFQATT and SNEGSKA (reference sequence).

V usage is TRBV29-1 and J usage is TRBJ1-1; the D call from TCRdb, TRBD1, cannot be confirmed without DNA. Germline CDR1 and CDR2: SQVTM and ANQGSEA. The CDR3 runs 13 residues. CDR3 amino acids: CSVRQSGSTEAFF. Variable domain in full (rest from reference TRBV29-1 and TRBJ1-1): SAVISQKPSRDICQRGTSLTIQCQVDSQVTMMFWYRQQPGQSLTLIATANQGSEATYESGFVIDKFPISRPNLTFSTLTVSNMSPEDSSIYLCSVRQSGSTEAFFGQGTRLTVV.

The CDR3 reads CASRSGGGFHQPQHF. The chain links TRBV6-1 to TRBJ1-5; as DNA is missing, the TRBD1 call by TCRdb cannot be tested. Looked up from germline, CDR1 is MNHNS and CDR2 is SASEGT. CDR3 size: 15 residues.

The rearrangement links TRBV13 to TRBJ2-2. The germline CDR1 and CDR2 sequences are PRHDT and FYEKMQ (reference sequence). The CDR3 runs 16 residues. The CDR3 loop is CASSYTPASNTGELFF.